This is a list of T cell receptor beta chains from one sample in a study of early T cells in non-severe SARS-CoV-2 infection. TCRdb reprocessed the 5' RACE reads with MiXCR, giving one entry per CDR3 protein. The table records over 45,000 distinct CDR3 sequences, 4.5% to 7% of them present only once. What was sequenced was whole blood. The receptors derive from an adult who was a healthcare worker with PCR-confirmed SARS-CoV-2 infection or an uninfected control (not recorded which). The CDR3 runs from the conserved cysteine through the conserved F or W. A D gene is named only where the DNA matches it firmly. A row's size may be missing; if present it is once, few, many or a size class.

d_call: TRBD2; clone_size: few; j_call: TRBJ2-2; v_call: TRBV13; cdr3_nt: TGTGCCAGCAGCTATCGGGAGGGCGCCGGGGAGCTGTTTTTT; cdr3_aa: CASSYREGAGELFF
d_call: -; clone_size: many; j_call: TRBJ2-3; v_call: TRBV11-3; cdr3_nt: TGTGCCAGCAGCTTAGTGGGGGAGACAGATACGCAGTATTTT; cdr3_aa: CASSLVGETDTQYF
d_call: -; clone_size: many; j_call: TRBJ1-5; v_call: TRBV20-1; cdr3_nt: TGCAGTGCTAGAGATTCAGGGCGCGCAGGAGACAATCAGCCCCAGCATTTT; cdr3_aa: CSARDSGRAGDNQPQHF
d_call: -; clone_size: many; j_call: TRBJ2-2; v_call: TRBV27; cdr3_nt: TGTGCCAGCAGTTTATACCTCCTGGACGGAAACACCGGGGAGCTGTTTTTT; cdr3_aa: CASSLYLLDGNTGELFF
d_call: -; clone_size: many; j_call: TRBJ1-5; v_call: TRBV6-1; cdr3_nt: TGTGCCAGCAAGCGGGGGGGCAGAGATCAGCCCCAGCATTTT; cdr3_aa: CASKRGGRDQPQHF
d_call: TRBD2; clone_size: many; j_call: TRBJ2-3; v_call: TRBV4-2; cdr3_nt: TGTGCCAGCAGCCAAGAATACGGTAGCGGGGGCACAGATACGCAGTATTTT; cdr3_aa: CASSQEYGSGGTDTQYF
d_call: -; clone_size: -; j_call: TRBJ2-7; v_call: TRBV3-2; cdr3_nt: TGTGCCAGCAGCCATCCGGGACTAGCGGGAGGGCCTGACTCCTACGAGCAGTACTTC; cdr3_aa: CASSHPGLAGGPDSYEQYF
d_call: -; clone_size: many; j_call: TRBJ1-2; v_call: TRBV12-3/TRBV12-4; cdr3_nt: TGTGCCAGCAGTATCGGGACACGGAGTGGCTACACCTTC; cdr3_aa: CASSIGTRSGYTF
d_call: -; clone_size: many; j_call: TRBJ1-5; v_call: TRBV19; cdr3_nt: TGTGCCAGTAGTACCGTAGGGCAGGGGATCAATCAGCCCCAGCATTTT; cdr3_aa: CASSTVGQGINQPQHF
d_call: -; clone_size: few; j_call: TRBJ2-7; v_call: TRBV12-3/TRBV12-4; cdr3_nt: TGTGCCAGCAGTCCCATTGGGGAGCAGTACTTC; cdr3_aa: CASSPIGEQYF
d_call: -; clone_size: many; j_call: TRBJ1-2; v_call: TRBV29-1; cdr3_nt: TGCGGCTTGCAGGGGAATAACTATGGCTACACCTTC; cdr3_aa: CGLQGNNYGYTF
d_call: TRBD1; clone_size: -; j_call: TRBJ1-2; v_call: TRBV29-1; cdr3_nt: TGCAGCGTTGAAGGGGGACAGGGGGACTATGGCTACACCTTC; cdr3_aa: CSVEGGQGDYGYTF
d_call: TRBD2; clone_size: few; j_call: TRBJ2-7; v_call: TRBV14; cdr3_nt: TGTGCCAGCAGCCTAGCGGGAGAGCCTACCTACGAGCAGTACTTC; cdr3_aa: CASSLAGEPTYEQYF
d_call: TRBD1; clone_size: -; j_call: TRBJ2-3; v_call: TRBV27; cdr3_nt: TGTGCCAGCAGTTTAACAGGGGGCACGGATACGCAGTATTTT; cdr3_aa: CASSLTGGTDTQYF
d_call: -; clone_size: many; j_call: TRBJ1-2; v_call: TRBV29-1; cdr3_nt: TGCAGCGTTGAAGATCGTCGCAGGGGCTACACCTTC; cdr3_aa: CSVEDRRRGYTF
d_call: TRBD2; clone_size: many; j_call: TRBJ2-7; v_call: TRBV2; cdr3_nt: TGTGCCAGCAGTGTGGGGAGGGCCTACGAGCAGTACTTC; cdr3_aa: CASSVGRAYEQYF
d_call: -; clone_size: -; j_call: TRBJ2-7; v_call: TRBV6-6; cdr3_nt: TGTGCCAGCAGTTCCTCAGGGTACGAGCAGTACTTC; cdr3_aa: CASSSSGYEQYF
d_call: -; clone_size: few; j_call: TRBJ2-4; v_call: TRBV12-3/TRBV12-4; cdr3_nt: TGTGCCAGCAGTTTTTGGGGGGGCGCCAAAAACATTCAGTACTTC; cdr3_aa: CASSFWGGAKNIQYF
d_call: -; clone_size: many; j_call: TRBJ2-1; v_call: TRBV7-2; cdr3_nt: TGTGCCAGCTCGGCGCGAATGGAGCAGTTCTTC; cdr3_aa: CASSARMEQFF
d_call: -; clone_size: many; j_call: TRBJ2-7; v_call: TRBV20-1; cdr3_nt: TGCAGTGCTATAATTAGCGGTAAACCTTCCTACGAGCAGTACTTC; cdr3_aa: CSAIISGKPSYEQYF
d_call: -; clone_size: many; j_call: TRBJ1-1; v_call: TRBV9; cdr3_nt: TGTGCCAGCAGCGTATCCGGGACACCAGCCTTCAACACTGAAGCTTTCTTT; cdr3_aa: CASSVSGTPAFNTEAFF
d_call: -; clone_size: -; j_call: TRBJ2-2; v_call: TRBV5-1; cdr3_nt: TGCGCCAGCAGCTTAGGCTTTGGCAGCCCGAACACCGGGGAGCTGTTTTTT; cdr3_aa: CASSLGFGSPNTGELFF
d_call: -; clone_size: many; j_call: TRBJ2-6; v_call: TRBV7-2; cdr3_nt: TGTGCCAGCTCCAATAGCCCAGGGTCCGGGGCCAACGTCCTGACTTTC; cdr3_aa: CASSNSPGSGANVLTF
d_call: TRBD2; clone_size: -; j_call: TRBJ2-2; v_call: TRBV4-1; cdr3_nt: TGCGCCAGCAGCCAACGGGACAGTGGACTAGCGGGCACCGGGGAGCTGTTTTTT; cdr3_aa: CASSQRDSGLAGTGELFF
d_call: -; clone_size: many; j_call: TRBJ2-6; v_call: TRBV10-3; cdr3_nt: TGTGCCATCACCCCAGGGGACCACTCTGGGGCCAACGTCCTGACTTTC; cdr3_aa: CAITPGDHSGANVLTF
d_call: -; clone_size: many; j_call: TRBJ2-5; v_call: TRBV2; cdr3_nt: TGTGCCAGCGAGACAGTTGGACCCCCTGCCCAGTACTTC; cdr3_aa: CASETVGPPAQYF
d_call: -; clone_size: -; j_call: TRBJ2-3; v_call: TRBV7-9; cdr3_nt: TGTGCCAGCAGCCCAGGGAGGACGCAGTATTTT; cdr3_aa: CASSPGRTQYF
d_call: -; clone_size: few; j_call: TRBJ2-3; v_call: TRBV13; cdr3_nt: TGTGCCAGCAGCTTAGAGGGATCAGATACGCAGTATTTT; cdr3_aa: CASSLEGSDTQYF
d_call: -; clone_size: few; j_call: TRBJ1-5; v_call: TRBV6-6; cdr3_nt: TGTGCCAGCAGTTACTCGAGCCAGGGGCCGAATCAGCCCCAGCATTTT; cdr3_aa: CASSYSSQGPNQPQHF
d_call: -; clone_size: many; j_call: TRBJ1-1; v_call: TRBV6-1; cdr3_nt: TGTGCCAGCAAACAGGATGAGAACACTGAAGCTTTCTTT; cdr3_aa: CASKQDENTEAFF
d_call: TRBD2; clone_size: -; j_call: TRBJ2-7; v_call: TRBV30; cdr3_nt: TGTGCCTGGAACCTAGCGGGGGGCTCCTACGAGCAGTACTTC; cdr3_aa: CAWNLAGGSYEQYF
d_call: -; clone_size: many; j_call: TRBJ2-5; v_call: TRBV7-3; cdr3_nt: TGTGCCAGCAGCTCCTTAGCCTCTTCTCGGGAGACCCAGTACTTC; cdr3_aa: CASSSLASSRETQYF
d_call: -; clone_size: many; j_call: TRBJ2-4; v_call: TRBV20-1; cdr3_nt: TGCAGTGCTAGATCTGGAGGATTAGCCAAAAACATTCAGTACTTC; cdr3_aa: CSARSGGLAKNIQYF
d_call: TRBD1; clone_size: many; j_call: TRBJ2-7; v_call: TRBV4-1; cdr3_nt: TGCGCCAGCAGCCAACCCGGGACAGGGGATTACGAGCAGTACTTC; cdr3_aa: CASSQPGTGDYEQYF
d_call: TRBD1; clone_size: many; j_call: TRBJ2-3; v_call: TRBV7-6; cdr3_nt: TGTGCCAGCAGCCCTATGGCGGGACAGGGGGGGGATACGCAGTATTTT; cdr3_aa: CASSPMAGQGGDTQYF
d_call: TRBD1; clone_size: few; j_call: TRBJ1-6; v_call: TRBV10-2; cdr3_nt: TGCGCCAGCGGCCGGACAGGGGAGACCCTCCACTTT; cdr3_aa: CASGRTGETLHF
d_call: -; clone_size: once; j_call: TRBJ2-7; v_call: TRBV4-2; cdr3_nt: TGTGCCAGCAGCCACGGATCCCCCGGGGACGAGCAGCACTTC; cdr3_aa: CASSHGSPGDEQHF
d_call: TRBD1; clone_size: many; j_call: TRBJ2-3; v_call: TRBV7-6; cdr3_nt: TGTGCCAGCAGGTCCGGGACAGGGGGCGCAGGCGTCCCAGATACGCAGTATTTT; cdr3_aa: CASRSGTGGAGVPDTQYF
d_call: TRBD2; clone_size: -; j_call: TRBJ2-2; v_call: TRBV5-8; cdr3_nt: TGTGCCAGCAGACCCACTAGCGGGAGTGTTGGCGGGGAGCTGTTTTTT; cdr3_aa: CASRPTSGSVGGELFF
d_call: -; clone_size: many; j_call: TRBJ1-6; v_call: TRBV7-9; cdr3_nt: TGTGCCAGCAGCTTAGGAGGAAATAATTCACCCCTCCACTTT; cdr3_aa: CASSLGGNNSPLHF
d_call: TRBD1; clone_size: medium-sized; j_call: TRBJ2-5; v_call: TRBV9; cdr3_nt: TGTGCCAGCAGCGCCAACCCAGGGGGCGGAGAGACCCAGTACTTC; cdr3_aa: CASSANPGGGETQYF